This TCR beta chain originates from a study of beta chain features in type 1 diabetes. Whole-study findings and limits: The similarity of naive, central memory and Treg TCRB repertoires appeared greater among patients than among healthy donors. Moderate yet significant TCRB CDR3 shortening was seen in Type 1 diabetes patients in all four CD4+ subsets. Cells with high TCR expression could be over-represented when cDNA is sequenced.

Comments on this clone: Its antigen is unidentified.

From germline, CDR1 is MNHEY and CDR2 SMNVEV (reference sequence). CDR3 length equals 16 residues. V gave up 9 bases and J gave up 2 bases; unmatched junction bases: 11. Reverse transcribing all isolated RNA meant expressed TCRB transcripts were sequenced. Data came from immunoSEQ multiplex PCR; TCRdb stores just in-frame clones and leaves some out. Here the sample spans about 250,000 clones, 13% to 15% being singletons. Sequences were obtained from naive CD4+ T cells from blood. The clonotype was recovered from a middle-aged woman in good health. J is TRBJ2-1 and V is TRBV27, with 9 bases aligning to TRBD2. CDR3 region: CASNSGTSLPYNEQFF. The CDR3 DNA follows: TGTGCCAGTAACTCCGGGACTAGCCTCCCCTACAATGAGCAGTTCTTC.